The 30 T cell receptor beta chains in this list originate from one sample, sequenced in a study of cytomegalovirus exposure and HLA in healthy donors. The PCR contained 60 Vbeta and 13 Jbeta primers. Measured with immunoSEQ multiplex PCR; TCRdb has only the in-frame clones, and not every one. The sample has under 200,000 clones; about three quarters are singletons. The sequencing sample was made of PBMCs. The source is a woman between 40 and 50 years old in good health and CMV-seropositive.

The chain has TRBV5-5 and TRBJ1-1; 9 nucleotides match TRBD1. With V trimmed by 4 bases and J by 4 bases, 8 bases remained unmatched. Germline lookup yields CDR1 SGHKS and CDR2 YYEKEE (reference sequence). The CDR3 is 15 amino acids. CDR3 in amino acids: CASSLGTGLVTEAFF. CDR3 in DNA: TGTGCCAGCAGCCTTGGGACAGGGTTGGTCACTGAAGCTTTCTTT.

To note about this clone: At one of its ends the junction is not consistent with the germline gene, which may arise from a read error. The same CDR3 is also encoded by other DNA sequences in this sample. The rearrangement uses TRBV6-4 and TRBJ2-7; unclear D gene. The CDR3 is 12 amino acids. The germline gives CDR1 MRHNA, CDR2 SNTAGT. The CDR3 protein is CASSDSSYEQYF. The CDR3 DNA sequence: TGTGCCAGTAGTGACTCTAGCTACGAGCAGTACTTC.

Concerning this clone itself: Sequence at one end of the junction differs from germline and may be a read error. The J gene is TRBJ1-6, the V gene TRBV7-9; D unresolved. This CDR3 comprises 15 residues. Looked up from germline, CDR1 is SEHNR and CDR2 is FQNEAQ (reference sequence). The CDR3: CSSSLTLQTNSPLHF. The CDR3 region has the DNA TGTTCCAGCAGCCTGACGTTACAGACCAATTCACCCCTCCACTTT.

This chain connects TRBV7-2 to TRBJ2-2; 7 bases are a match to TRBD2. The germline V gene encodes CDR1 SGHTA and CDR2 FQGNSA. The CDR3 is 16 residues long. The ends lost 4 bases at V and 4 bases at J; junction bases unmatched: 9. Written as DNA, the CDR3 is TGTGCCAGCAGCTCCTTTGGTGGGGGGGGCACCGGGGAGCTGTTTTTT. Its translation is CASSSFGGGGTGELFF.

The chain combines TRBV7-9 with TRBJ2-1; 9 bases line up with TRBD2. Unmatched junction bases numbered 14, after V lost 4 bases and J lost 4 bases. Germline CDR1 and CDR2: SEHNR and FQNEAQ (reference sequence). This CDR3 spans 18 amino acids. The CDR3 protein is CASSSGLAVESRYNEQFF. Written as DNA, the CDR3 is TGTGCCAGCAGCTCGGGACTAGCCGTTGAGTCGCGGTACAATGAGCAGTTCTTC.

The V call is TRBV5-1, the J call TRBJ1-3; D call uncertain. Germline V gives CDR1 SGHRS, CDR2 YFSETQ. V was cut by 4 bases and J by 2 bases, with 10 bases left in between. The CDR3 is 14 amino acids. CDR3 region: CASSPFPPGNTIYF. The CDR3 coding sequence is TGCGCCAGCAGCCCGTTTCCCCCTGGAAACACCATATATTTT.

The count of this clone is one. J is TRBJ2-1 and V is TRBV11-2, with D maybe TRBD2 (6 bases). This CDR3 is 19 amino acids long. Germline assignment: CDR1 SGHAT and CDR2 FQNNGV. V gave up 2 bases and J gave up 4 bases, with 24 bases separating them. DNA of the CDR3: TGTGCCAGCAGCTTATTTGGGCCCTCGGGACTCAGAATGTACAATGAGCAGTTCTTC. Translating gives CASSLFGPSGLRMYNEQFF.

The chain recombines TRBV6-1 with TRBJ1-2, with D tentatively TRBD1 (5 bases). This CDR3 contains 16 residues. Trimming removed 0 bases at V and 2 bases at J, with 13 bases between. CDR1 and CDR2 (germline): MNHNS, SASEGT. The CDR3 is CASSEASTVINYGYTF. CDR3 coding DNA: TGTGCCAGCAGTGAAGCGTCGACAGTCATCAACTATGGCTACACCTTC.

J is TRBJ2-1 and V is TRBV4-1; 7 bases align to TRBD2. CDR3 length: 14 residues. The germline CDR1 and CDR2 sequences are MGHRA and YSYEKL. With 1 base clipped from V and 7 bases from J, the junction kept 4 bases outside the gene matches. CDR3 coding DNA: TGCGCCAGCAGCCAAGGGGGAGGGCCGAATGAGCAGTTCTTC. Amino acid sequence: CASSQGGGPNEQFF.

The chain combines TRBV12-5 with TRBJ1-2; D not certain. The germline V gene has CDR1 LGHNT and CDR2 FRNRAP. V lost 1 base and J lost 14, with 14 bases in between. This CDR3 contains 12 residues. The CDR3 loop reads CASGLDGGPGTF. CDR3 DNA sequence: TGTGCTAGTGGTTTGGACGGTGGGCCGGGGACCTTC.

This chain connects TRBV6-1 to TRBJ2-7; the D gene is possibly TRBD2 (5 bases). Trimming took 7 bases from V and 2 from J, leaving 12 bases between them. CDR3 length: 13 amino acids. CDR1 is MNHNS, CDR2 SASEGT, per germline. CDR3 DNA: TGTGCCAGCACCCGGGGAGTTCCCTACGAGCAGTACTTC. It encodes CASTRGVPYEQYF.

The chain recombines TRBV6-5 with TRBJ2-1, with 7 bases aligning to TRBD1. The V gene's germline CDR1 is MNHEY and CDR2 SVGAGI. This CDR3 spans 14 amino acids. With V trimmed by 0 bases and J by 6 bases, 2 bases remained unmatched. The CDR3 DNA follows: TGTGCCAGCAGTTACTCGGGGACAGTCAATGAGCAGTTCTTC. It specifies CASSYSGTVNEQFF.

V usage is TRBV14 and J usage is TRBJ2-1; 14 nucleotides agree with TRBD2. V lost 0 bases to trimming and J lost 8 bases; unmatched junction nucleotides: 6. Germline-derived CDR1 and CDR2 are SGHDN and FVKESK. This CDR3 comprises 17 residues. The CDR3 loop is CASSQDLGTSGSHEQFF. Here the CDR3 DNA reads TGTGCCAGCAGCCAAGATCTCGGGACTAGCGGGAGCCATGAGCAGTTCTTC.

The rearrangement links TRBV30 to TRBJ1-6; TRBD1 agrees at 9 bases. Germline loops: CDR1 GTSNPN, CDR2 SVGIG (reference sequence). This CDR3 is built from 15 residues. Trimming removed 2 bases from V and 5 bases from J; junction bases left unmatched: 4. CDR3 residues: CAWSHRDRDNSPLHF. For the CDR3, the DNA is TGTGCCTGGAGTCACCGGGACAGGGATAATTCACCCCTCCACTTT.

This chain uses TRBV7-9 with TRBJ1-6; 9 bases align to TRBD1. The CDR3 is 14 residues long. V dropped 2 bases and J dropped 8; count of bases not matched to a gene: 1. Germline CDR1 reads SEHNR; CDR2 reads FQNEAQ (reference sequence). This CDR3 reads CASSLWTGDSPLHF. The CDR3 DNA follows: TGTGCCAGCAGCTTATGGACAGGGGATTCACCCCTCCACTTT.

The chain employs TRBV7-2 and TRBJ2-3; 8 bases fit TRBD2. V lost 4 bases and J lost 7; bases outside the gene matches: 7. This CDR3 region has 14 residues. Germline V gene sequence: CDR1 SGHTA, CDR2 FQGNSA. The CDR3 here is CASSSGTSPNTQYF. The CDR3 DNA reads TGTGCCAGCAGCTCAGGGACTAGTCCTAATACGCAGTATTTT.

This clone showed up just once. This chain joins TRBV14 and TRBJ2-1, with TRBD2 matching over 11 bases. Germline loops: CDR1 SGHDN, CDR2 FVKESK. The J segment lost 10 bases and the V segment lost 4 bases, leaving 9 bases of the junction unmatched. The CDR3 is 15 residues long. The CDR3 is CASSPAGTSGAEQFF. CDR3 coding DNA: TGTGCCAGCAGCCCTGCCGGGACTAGCGGCGCAGAGCAGTTCTTC. The full variable domain, in which reference TRBV14 and TRBJ2-1 provide the parts outside the CDR3, is EAGVTQFPSHSVIEKGQTVTLRCDPISGHDNLYWYRRVMGKEIKFLLHFVKESKQDESGMPNNRFLAERTGGTYSTLKVQPAELEDSGVYFCASSPAGTSGAEQFFGPGTRLTVL.

The chain combines TRBV7-2 with TRBJ1-5; D is possibly TRBD1 (5 bases). This CDR3 is 13 amino acids long. Germline values: CDR1 SGHTA, CDR2 FQGNSA. V was pared by 1 base and J by 7 bases, with 8 bases between. The CDR3 region is CASSLEGRQPQHF. CDR3 bases: TGTGCCAGCAGCTTAGAGGGGCGGCAGCCCCAGCATTTT.

The J gene is TRBJ1-2, the V gene TRBV19; D possibly corresponds to TRBD1 (5 bases). The germline V gene has CDR1 LNHDA and CDR2 SQIVND (reference sequence). The CDR3 is made up of 15 amino acids. Trimming took off 7 bases at V and 0 bases at J, with 15 bases between the two ends. CDR3 residues: CASMLTDIPNYGYTF. The CDR3 coding sequence is TGTGCCAGTATGTTAACGGACATTCCTAACTATGGCTACACCTTC.

The gene calls are TRBV2 and TRBJ1-1; D may be TRBD1 (6 bases). V lost 5 bases, J lost 5 bases, and 15 bases lay in between. This CDR3 has 14 amino acids. CDR1 and CDR2 (germline): SNHLY, FYNNEI. Written as DNA, the CDR3 is TGTGCCAGCAGTCAGCAGACAGGTGGAACTGAAGCTTTCTTT. As protein: CASSQQTGGTEAFF.

The rearrangement joins TRBV5-1 to TRBJ2-7; a weak D match, TRBD1 (5 bases). Between the trimmed V and J ends, which lost 4 bases and 4 bases, there was a span of 12 bases. Germline V lookup: CDR1 SGHRS, CDR2 YFSETQ. The CDR3 runs to 13 residues. The CDR3 sequence is CASSTETGYEQYF. CDR3 bases: TGCGCCAGCAGCACCGAAACAGGATACGAGCAGTACTTC. The full variable domain, completed using reference TRBV5-1 and TRBJ2-7, is KAGVTQTPRYLIKTRGQQVTLSCSPISGHRSVSWYQQTPGQGLQFLFEYFSETQRNKGNFPGRFSGRQFSNSRSEMNVSTLELGDSALYLCASSTETGYEQYFGPGTRLTVT.

In DNA form, the CDR3 reads TGTGCCTGGAGCGCGGGGAGTGTAGGGAGCGTGACCCAGTACTTC. This sequence encodes CAWSAGSVGSVTQYF. This chain joins TRBV30 and TRBJ2-5; D possibly corresponds to TRBD2 (6 bases). There are 15 residues in the CDR3. The germline CDR1 and CDR2 sequences are GTSNPN and SVGIG (reference sequence). With 3 bases removed from V and 7 bases from J, the gap between germline ends came to 21 bases.

The chain links TRBV6-6 to TRBJ1-2, with TRBD1 matching 10 bases. This CDR3 is 15 amino acids long. CDR1 is MNHNY, CDR2 SVGAGI, per germline (reference sequence). The V segment lost 6 bases and the J segment 7 bases; nucleotides outside the gene matches: 11. The CDR3 sequence is CASSPTTGGAGGYTF. CDR3 in DNA: TGTGCCAGCAGCCCTACGACAGGGGGCGCGGGTGGCTACACCTTC.

This clone was observed a single time. The chain recombines TRBV7-2 with TRBJ1-3; D is uncertain. CDR1 and CDR2 from the germline V gene are SGHTA and FQGNSA. V gave up 2 bases and J gave up 0 bases, with 11 bases separating them. The CDR3 totals 16 residues. The CDR3 reads CASSLSSSVSGNTIYF. The CDR3 DNA follows: TGTGCCAGCAGCTTATCTAGTTCCGTCTCTGGAAACACCATATATTTT.

The V and J genes are TRBV5-1 and TRBJ1-3, with no clear D. Germline lookup yields CDR1 SGHRS and CDR2 YFSETQ. Trimming left V 0 bases short and J 0 bases short, with 13 bases between. The CDR3 has 17 residues. The CDR3 nucleotides read TGCGCCAGCAGCTTGGATCCTCTCGGGAGCTCTGGAAACACCATATATTTT. Its translation: CASSLDPLGSSGNTIYF.

The DNA of the CDR3 is TGCGCCAGCAGCCAGTTTCCGGGTGCAGCGGGAAGGACAGATACGCAGTATTTT. This sequence encodes CASSQFPGAAGRTDTQYF. The chain recombines TRBV5-1 with TRBJ2-3; 7 bases line up with TRBD2. Trimming took 4 bases from V and 3 from J; bases not matched to a gene: 17. Germline V lookup: CDR1 SGHRS, CDR2 YFSETQ. CDR3 length: 18 residues.

CDR3 region: CASSLSGTGYEQYF. CDR3 nucleotide sequence: TGTGCCAGCAGTTTATCCGGGACAGGGTACGAGCAGTACTTC. The rearrangement links TRBV28 to TRBJ2-7, with 9 bases fitting TRBD1. The germline CDR1 and CDR2 sequences are MDHEN and SYDVKM. The CDR3 length is 14 residues. J was trimmed by 4 bases and V by 1 base; bases with no gene match: 2.

The rearrangement links TRBV5-6 to TRBJ2-2, with 8 bases identical to TRBD1. This CDR3 spans 15 amino acids. With 1 base clipped from V and 7 bases from J, the junction kept 6 bases outside the gene matches. Germline assignment: CDR1 SGHDT and CDR2 YYEEEE. The CDR3 spells CASSLSGGGGGELFF. In DNA, the CDR3 is TGTGCCAGCAGCTTGTCAGGGGGCGGTGGCGGGGAGCTGTTTTTT.

As concerns this clone: At one boundary the junction diverges from the germline segment, which might be a read error. The chain employs TRBV7-2 and TRBJ1-1, with a weak D call TRBD1 (6 bases). The CDR3 extends over 13 amino acids. The germline CDR1 and CDR2 sequences are SGHTA and FQGNSA. CDR3 sequence (DNA): TGTGCCAGCAGCCCAGGCCGGGACACCGAAGCTTTCTTT. It codes for CASSPGRDTEAFF.

This chain links TRBV6-5 with TRBJ2-7; D may be TRBD1 (5 bases). V gave up 0 bases and J gave up 2 bases, with 14 bases separating them. Germline V lookup: CDR1 MNHEY, CDR2 SVGAGI. The CDR3 covers 16 residues. The CDR3 region is CASSYSARGLTYEQYF. In DNA form, the CDR3 reads TGTGCCAGCAGTTACTCAGCTAGGGGCCTAACCTACGAGCAGTACTTC.